Shown below are 29 T cell receptor beta chains from a single sample sequenced in a study of CD8+ T cells in alopecia areata. Reverse transcribed after extraction, RNA yielded cDNA as the sequencing template. Produced via immunoSEQ multiplex PCR; TCRdb's table is partial and in-frame only. The sample carries roughly 190,000 clones, approximately 60% recorded once. Regarding treatment: oral pan-JAK inhibitor, 5-10 mg twice daily. The starting material was CD4+ T cells sorted from blood, obtained at week 4, from a patient treated with tofacitinib. These receptors came from a human donor with alopecia areata.

This sequence joins TRBV29-1 and TRBJ2-1; D is tentatively TRBD1 or TRBD2 (5 bases each). Trimming left V 5 bases short and J 5 bases short, with 16 bases between. From germline, CDR1 is SQVTM and CDR2 ANQGSEA. This CDR3 contains 14 residues. The CDR3 nucleotides read TGCAGCGTTATAACCGGGACCCAGAACAATGAGCAGTTCTTC. It specifies CSVITGTQNNEQFF.

The chain employs TRBV9 and TRBJ2-3; D possibly matches TRBD1 or TRBD2 (5 bases each). This CDR3 contains 16 residues. The V and J ends lost 5 bases and 6 bases respectively, with 22 bases between them. Germline V CDR1 and CDR2: SGDLS, YYNGEE. CDR3 DNA: TGTGCCAGCAGTCTAACCACCGGGACCGGAGCGGATACGCAGTATTTT. This gives the protein CASSLTTGTGADTQYF. Complete variable domain (other parts from reference TRBV9 and TRBJ2-3): DSGVTQTPKHLITATGQRVTLRCSPRSGDLSVYWYQQSLDQGLQFLIQYYNGEERAKGNILERFSAQQFPDLHSELNLSSLELGDSALYFCASSLTTGTGADTQYFGPGTRLTVL.

The rearrangement joins TRBV7-2 to TRBJ2-5; TRBD2 is a possible D gene (6 bases). Trimming shortened V by 4 bases and J by 4 bases, and 7 bases separated the two germline ends. The CDR3 runs 12 residues. CDR1 is SGHTA and CDR2 is FQGNSA in the germline V gene. DNA of the CDR3: TGTGCCAGCAGCTCGGGAGTAGAGACCCAGTACTTC. Amino acid sequence: CASSSGVETQYF.

This clone appeared once. The J gene is TRBJ2-1, the V gene TRBV25-1, with D hard to call. Trimming removed 5 bases from V and 0 bases from J, with 11 bases in between. Germline assignment: CDR1 MGHDK and CDR2 SYGVNS. This CDR3 has 15 amino acids. As DNA, the CDR3 is TGTGCCAGCAGTCTCGACCGGAGCTCCTACAATGAGCAGTTCTTC. Protein sequence: CASSLDRSSYNEQFF.

This clone appeared once. The chain carries TRBV4-2 and TRBJ2-1; D gene unclear. The CDR3 runs to 15 residues. Germline CDR1 is LGHNA and CDR2 is YNFKEQ. V lost 0 bases and J lost 10, with 16 bases in between. The CDR3 is CASSQETLLLVEQFF. The CDR3 DNA reads as TGTGCCAGCAGCCAAGAGACGTTACTCCTCGTAGAGCAGTTCTTC.

This clone was found once. The chain combines TRBV14 with TRBJ1-2; 9 bases are shared with TRBD1. J gave up 2 bases and V 5 bases, and 6 bases lay outside the gene matches. The CDR3 contains 15 residues. The V gene's germline CDR1 is SGHDN and CDR2 FVKESK. The DNA of the CDR3 is TGTGCCAGCAGCGGCCGGGACAGGGAGAACTATGGCTACACCTTC. It codes for CASSGRDRENYGYTF.

The V call is TRBV30, the J call TRBJ2-7, with TRBD1 matching over 9 bases. The CDR3 is made up of 14 amino acids. Per germline, CDR1 GTSNPN and CDR2 SVGIG (reference sequence). The trim removed 3 bases at V and 5 bases at J, leaving 8 bases unmatched. In DNA form, the CDR3 reads TGTGCCTGGAGACCGGGACAGGGAAAACACGAGCAGTACTTC. Translating gives CAWRPGQGKHEQYF.

CDR3 sequence: CSVGGRNTGELFF. The CDR3 region has the DNA TGCAGCGTCGGGGGCAGAAACACCGGGGAGCTGTTTTTT. The rearrangement joins TRBV29-1 to TRBJ2-2; D tentatively fits TRBD1 or TRBD2 (6 bases each). This CDR3 has 13 amino acids. Germline V CDR1 and CDR2: SQVTM, ANQGSEA. Trimming removed 6 bases from V and 2 bases from J, with 10 bases in between.

V usage is TRBV29-1 and J usage is TRBJ2-3; D could derive from TRBD1 or TRBD2 (5 bases each). There are 13 residues in the CDR3. Trimming took 4 bases from V and 5 from J, leaving 13 bases between them. In germline, CDR1 is SQVTM, CDR2 ANQGSEA. The CDR3 coding sequence is TGCAGCGTTGGAGGGGAGCAGGGAGATACGCAGTATTTT. Encoded protein: CSVGGEQGDTQYF.

V usage is TRBV7-2 and J usage is TRBJ1-3; no firm D call. Germline V gives CDR1 SGHTA, CDR2 FQGNSA. This CDR3 is built from 15 residues. The germline V and J ends were trimmed by 5 bases and 4 bases, with 15 bases remaining between them. CDR3 sequence: CASSLQVVGGNTIYF. The CDR3 region has the DNA TGTGCCAGCAGCCTCCAGGTGGTGGGAGGAAACACCATATATTTT.

The chain has TRBV15 and TRBJ2-1, with a possible D match to TRBD2 (5 bases). Germline CDR1 reads LNHNV; CDR2 reads YYDKDF (reference sequence). This CDR3 contains 14 residues. With 1 base removed from V and 6 bases from J, the gap between germline ends came to 10 bases. The CDR3 DNA reads as TGTGCCACCAGCAGAGGTAGCGCAATCAATGAGCAGTTCTTC. This encodes CATSRGSAINEQFF.

This rearrangement joins TRBV2 to TRBJ2-1, with D possibly matching TRBD2 (5 bases). The CDR3 has 17 amino acids. Germline V gene data show CDR1 as SNHLY and CDR2 as FYNNEI. V was clipped by 4 bases and J by 7 bases, with 23 bases between them. CDR3 sequence (DNA): TGTGCCAGCAGTGGGGATCATTTCAGAGTGGGGAGAAATGAGCAGTTCTTC. It translates to CASSGDHFRVGRNEQFF.

The CDR3 DNA is TGTGCCAGCAGCCTCGGACAGGGAGTCGACGAGCAGTACTTC. Amino acids: CASSLGQGVDEQYF. The J gene is TRBJ2-7, the V gene TRBV5-8; the match to TRBD1 covers 8 bases. J lost 5 bases, V lost 4 bases, and 8 bases had no gene match. Per the germline V gene, CDR1 is SGHTS and CDR2 is YDEGEE. The CDR3 length is 14 residues.

The V gene is TRBV4-3, the J gene TRBJ2-1, with D perhaps matching TRBD1 (6 bases). Germline lookup yields CDR1 LGHNA and CDR2 YSLEER. V lost 4 bases, J lost 6 bases, and 19 bases lay in between. This CDR3 has 16 residues. The DNA for the CDR3 is TGCGCCAGCAGCCCCCAATTCAGGGGTGAGGGCAATGAGCAGTTCTTC. Amino acid sequence: CASSPQFRGEGNEQFF.

The rearrangement joins TRBV30 to TRBJ2-5; 8 positions agree with TRBD2. Trimming took 1 base from V and 4 from J; bases not matched to a gene: 11. This CDR3 contains 16 residues. Germline V gene sequence: CDR1 GTSNPN, CDR2 SVGIG (reference sequence). The CDR3 protein is CAWSDWSGSVGETQYF. CDR3 nucleotide sequence: TGTGCCTGGAGTGACTGGAGCGGGAGTGTGGGAGAGACCCAGTACTTC.

J is TRBJ1-2 and V is TRBV27; D is possibly TRBD1 (5 bases). Germline values: CDR1 MNHEY, CDR2 SMNVEV (reference sequence). CDR3 length equals 13 residues. V was cut by 6 bases and J by 13 bases, with 21 bases left in between. The CDR3 region is CASRLTGTDTLTF. CDR3 in DNA: TGTGCCAGCAGACTAACCGGGACTGATACCCTCACCTTC.

This sequence joins TRBV29-1 and TRBJ2-1, with D possibly being TRBD2 (6 bases). This CDR3 is built from 13 residues. V lost 8 bases and J lost 4, with 15 bases in between. Germline V gives CDR1 SQVTM, CDR2 ANQGSEA. In nucleotides, the CDR3 is TGCAGCAAGGTTGAGGGGAGGTACAATGAGCAGTTCTTC. Translation gives CSKVEGRYNEQFF.

Only one count was recorded for this clone. The V call is TRBV2, the J call TRBJ2-7; no clear D. In germline, CDR1 is SNHLY, CDR2 FYNNEI. This CDR3 region has 12 residues. V lost 1 base and J lost 3, with 4 bases in between. This CDR3 reads CASSEVHYEQYF. CDR3 bases: TGTGCCAGCAGTGAAGTTCACTACGAGCAGTACTTC.

The genes are TRBV19 and TRBJ2-7; TRBD1 matches at 8 bases. After removal of 1 base from V and 2 bases from J, the junction contained 4 bases not matched to a gene. The germline V gene encodes CDR1 LNHDA and CDR2 SQIVND (reference sequence). This CDR3 comprises 15 residues. The CDR3 protein is CASSIAPDRAYEQYF. CDR3 coding DNA: TGTGCCAGTAGTATAGCCCCGGACAGGGCCTACGAGCAGTACTTC. Supplemented by reference TRBV19 and TRBJ2-7, the full variable domain reads DGGITQSPKYLFRKEGQNVTLSCEQNLNHDAMYWYRQDPGQGLRLIYYSQIVNDFQKGDIAEGYSVSREKKESFPLTVTSAQKNPTAFYLCASSIAPDRAYEQYFGPGTRLTVT.

This chain connects TRBV29-1 to TRBJ2-2; 8 bases map to TRBD1. The CDR3 sequence is 14 residues long. With V trimmed by 6 bases and J by 1 base, 4 bases remained unmatched. The germline V gene encodes CDR1 SQVTM and CDR2 ANQGSEA. The CDR3 DNA reads TGCAGCGTATATGACAGGGGGAACACCGGGGAGCTGTTTTTT. Its protein is CSVYDRGNTGELFF.

This clone was counted only a few times. The V call is TRBV14, the J call TRBJ2-3, with D possibly being TRBD2 (6 bases). CDR1 is SGHDN, CDR2 FVKESK, per germline. The V end was cut by 7 bases, the J end by 2 bases, with 19 bases between. The CDR3 loop spans 16 amino acids. This CDR3 reads CASNPGLQDSTDTQYF. The CDR3 DNA follows: TGTGCCAGCAATCCGGGACTCCAAGATTCCACAGATACGCAGTATTTT.

The V and J genes are TRBV7-2 and TRBJ2-7; D is unresolved. This CDR3 region has 13 residues. Per the germline V gene, CDR1 is SGHTA and CDR2 is FQGNSA. V shed 1 base and J shed 6 bases, with 10 bases lying between them. CDR3 sequence: CASSLDPRSEQYF. In DNA form, the CDR3 reads TGTGCCAGCAGCTTAGACCCCAGGAGCGAGCAGTACTTC.

This clone was counted only a few times. V and J are TRBV30 and TRBJ2-3; 10 nucleotides agree with TRBD2. The CDR3 covers 18 residues. V lost 4 bases, J lost 1 base, and 14 bases stayed unmatched. Germline CDR1 is GTSNPN and CDR2 is SVGIG (reference sequence). The DNA of the CDR3 is TGTGCCTGGATCTCTCGAAGGCTAGCGGGAGAAGGCACAGATACGCAGTATTTT. This codes for CAWISRRLAGEGTDTQYF.

This clone has just a few counts. The chain joins TRBV25-1 to TRBJ2-5; a weak D match, TRBD1 (6 bases). Between the trimmed V and J ends, which lost 1 base and 0 bases, there was a span of 15 bases. Per the germline V gene, CDR1 is MGHDK and CDR2 is SYGVNS. The CDR3 sequence is 17 residues long. In DNA form, the CDR3 reads TGTGCCAGCAGTGAATCGTTCCGACAGGTGTACCAAGAGACCCAGTACTTC. This codes for CASSESFRQVYQETQYF.

This clone appeared a few times. The J gene is TRBJ2-7, the V gene TRBV18; no reliable D call. The length of the CDR3 is 15 residues. Trimming left V 1 base short and J 2 bases short, with 12 bases between. The germline CDR1 and CDR2 sequences are KGHSH and LQKENI. In nucleotides, the CDR3 is TGTGCCAGCTCACCACGAGAGGAAGCGACCTACGAGCAGTACTTC. This encodes CASSPREEATYEQYF.

The CDR3 nucleotides are TGCGCCAGCAGCCAAGGACTAGCGGCTGCGGAGACCCAGTACTTC. Translating it yields CASSQGLAAAETQYF. The chain has TRBV4-1 and TRBJ2-5; 9 bases align to TRBD2. This CDR3 spans 15 amino acids. Germline CDR1 MGHRA, CDR2 YSYEKL. Trimming removed 1 base from V and 5 bases from J; junction bases left unmatched: 5.

CDR3 amino acids: CASSLGLAGGPYQSDTQYF. Here the CDR3 DNA reads TGTGCCAGCAGCCTTGGACTAGCGGGAGGGCCTTATCAATCAGATACGCAGTATTTT. This chain joins TRBV13 and TRBJ2-3; TRBD2 matches at 15 bases. This CDR3 has 19 residues. Looked up from germline, CDR1 is PRHDT and CDR2 is FYEKMQ (reference sequence). V lost 5 bases to trimming and J lost 4 bases; unmatched junction nucleotides: 13.

This clone showed up just a few times. V usage is TRBV2 and J usage is TRBJ2-5; D ambiguous. The V and J ends lost 3 bases and 5 bases respectively, with 10 bases between them. The CDR3 covers 13 residues. Germline V gene data show CDR1 as SNHLY and CDR2 as FYNNEI. The CDR3 loop reads CASSDAGEETQYF. The DNA for the CDR3 is TGTGCCAGCAGTGATGCTGGCGAGGAGACCCAGTACTTC.

This clone was observed a handful of times. The chain has TRBV7-8 and TRBJ2-7; 7 bases are shared with TRBD2. CDR1 is SGHVS, CDR2 FQNEAQ, per germline. The CDR3 extends over 15 amino acids. Trimming cost V 5 bases and J 4 bases; bases outside gene matches: 11. The CDR3 sequence: CASSPGGSAGYEQYF. In nucleotides, the CDR3 is TGTGCCAGCAGCCCGGGGGGTAGCGCAGGGTACGAGCAGTACTTC.